This note documents a single T cell receptor (beta chain) sequence. No antigen is known for it. No qualities accompany the bases; no much larger clone lies one base away. TCRdb shows the sequencer as Illumina HiSeq 2500. Quantitative 5'-RACE with molecular barcodes was the method used to prepare the TCR beta libraries. As for the authors' bioinformatics: Disease-linked TCR variants were identified with a new computational method built on a probabilistic model of VDJ rearrangement. The public reads were reanalyzed by TCRdb: fastp trimming at Q25, MiXCR alignment, in-frame beta chains only. Every CDR3 protein is listed once, alongside the most common genes and DNA of its rows. TCRdb's processing, not the authors', yielded these V and J calls. Here the sample has 350,000 to 550,000 distinct CDR3 sequences; roughly 26% occur a single time. The ten largest clones capture over 0.8% of the sample. This entry belongs to a study of CD8 T cells in ankylosing spondylitis listed by TCRdb under 2017. Background for the entire study: The study profiled T cell receptor beta repertoires in healthy donors and ankylosing spondylitis patients to find disease-linked TCR variants. The full study cohort comprised roughly 24 ankylosing spondylitis patients and 85 to 120 healthy donors. Peripheral blood samples were taken, and synovial fluid was additionally collected from ankylosing spondylitis patients.

Paper-wide results and their limitations: Some TCR beta motif variants had previously been reported in synovial fluid and blood of reactive arthritis patients, which suggested common disease-initiation mechanisms. The disease-linked clones were reported as significantly enriched in matched synovial fluid samples from ankylosing spondylitis patients. A TCR beta motif made up of several highly homologous amino acid variants appeared to be characteristic of blood from ankylosing spondylitis patients. In peripheral blood, the disease-linked clones were found at relatively low frequencies and had a CD8+ phenotype.

Trimming costs V 4 bases and J 3 bases, and their ends lie 13 bases apart. The CDR3 covers 14 residues, taking in both the cysteine and the phenylalanine. Just the 42-base CDR3 DNA is kept, in frame starting at base 1. This clonotype was obtained from a male donor with ankylosing spondylitis. The chain employs TRBV12-3 or TRBV12-4 and TRBJ2-7; the D call could be TRBD1 or TRBD2, with each sharing 5 bases. Sequenced sample: blood, either unsorted or a sorted T cell fraction (not recorded which). The DNA is TGTGCCAGCAGTTCCCCGGGACCGAGCTACGAGCAGTACTTC. It is translated as CASSSPGPSYEQYF.